Reported below is one T cell receptor beta chain. A much larger clone lies one base from this, so it may be a read error. Germline V gene data show CDR1 as MNHNY and CDR2 as SVGAGI (reference sequence). With 0 bases removed from V and 1 base from J, the gap between germline ends came to 6 bases. The CDR3 length is 14 residues. This record comes from a study of patients and donors after allogeneic stem cell transplantation. TCRdb redid the calling of the RT-PCR reads with MiXCR, one entry per CDR3 protein. Here the sample spans fewer than 75,000 distinct CDR3 sequences, roughly 14% being singletons. The chain employs TRBV6-6 and TRBJ1-2; no clear D. Specimen: blood, either unsorted or a sorted T cell fraction (not recorded which). This sequence was found in a human donor who was either an allogeneic HSCT recipient or a stem cell or donor lymphocyte infusion donor (not recorded which). It is not recorded whose cells these are; they may come from a transplant donor. CDR3 amino acids: CASSYSGNNYGYTF. The CDR3 bases are TGTGCCAGCAGTTACTCAGGAAATAACTATGGCTACACCTTC.